There are many counts of the clone carrying this TCR beta chain. Antigen: not known. Amplification of the TCR beta CDR3 (from genomic DNA) was done by two-round multiplex PCR. The authors ran first-round PCR with primers specific to each TRBV and TRBJ gene. TCRdb used MiXCR to reprocess the multiplex PCR reads, holding one entry per CDR3 protein. This table holds nearly 35,000 distinct CDR3 sequences, under 40% found once. The record originates from a study of prognosis after radiotherapy for stage I lung cancer. Study-wide context: Post-radiotherapy, distant metastases were observed in several patients (median around seven months), whereas no significant progression was observed in about 14.

Findings of the study overall: Shannon entropy after stereotactic body radiation therapy was lower in patients who developed distant metastases.

V was pared by 6 bases and J by 1 base, with 15 bases between. This CDR3 is built from 15 residues. CDR1 is MDHEN and CDR2 is SYDVKM in the germline V gene. This chain links TRBV28 with TRBJ1-2; the D gene is possibly TRBD1 (5 bases). This specimen consisted of PBMCs, obtained before or after stereotactic body radiation therapy (not recorded which). This TCR derives from a donor over 45 with non-small cell lung cancer. CDR3 sequence: CASSPLGGYNYGYTF. The DNA of the CDR3 is TGTGCCAGCAGCCCTCTGGGGGGTTATAACTATGGCTACACCTTC.